This TCR beta chain was identified in a study of T cell responses to AZD1222 COVID-19 vaccine. On the study more broadly: Researchers grouped second doses given at about 4 or about 12 weeks into one pool.

Study-wide results and limits: Females made up more of the donors, who were largely white British, and clonal diversity may have come out too low.

This table comes from immunoSEQ multiplex PCR, and its TCRdb copy is limited to in-frame clones, with some not included. The repertoire holds 120,000 to 150,000 clones, with 80% to 90% as singletons. The CDR3 is made up of 14 amino acids. The germline V gene encodes CDR1 ENHRY and CDR2 SYGVKD. Trimming took 6 bases from V and 3 from J; bases not matched to a gene: 5. Points on this clone: Its antigen is undetermined.

The gene calls are TRBV10-3 and TRBJ1-1; 9 positions agree with TRBD1. The origin of this receptor is an adult in good health. The source was peripheral blood, collected on day 0 of AZD1222 vaccination. The CDR3 protein is CAIRPDRGDTEAFF. In nucleotides, the CDR3 is TGTGCCATCAGACCCGACAGGGGGGACACTGAAGCTTTCTTT.